This TCR beta chain originates from a study of blood T cell repertoires in COVID-19. Looking at the study overall: Italy, Spain and the United States were the sources of the convalescent and acute COVID-19 samples. Sources were T cells, B-cell-depleted T cells, or PBMCs; the material itself was cDNA or gDNA.

Authors' methods: Nucleated cell counts were estimated from reference gene primer amplification. Profiling relied on immunoSEQ multiplex PCR, and the TCRdb table lists in-frame clones only, not all of them. D and trimming come from the DNA, and the V and J calls and clone size come from that table. The profile shows 150,000 or so clones, around 86% of them singletons. CDR3 size: 17 residues. The V and J ends lost 0 bases and 5 bases respectively, with 16 bases between them. In germline, CDR1 is LGHDT, CDR2 YNNKEL (reference sequence). Input material: peripheral blood. The clonotype was recovered from a human donor in a cohort sampled during active COVID-19. J is TRBJ2-2 and V is TRBV3-1 (or the pseudogene TRBV3-2); a weak D match, TRBD1 (5 bases). CDR3: CASSQDLLQGITGELFF. The DNA for the CDR3 is TGTGCCAGCAGCCAAGATCTTTTGCAGGGTATAACCGGGGAGCTGTTTTTT.